This TCR beta chain was sequenced in a study of OX40 agonist ivuxolimab in advanced cancers. Across the whole study: Administration of intravenous ivuxolimab to patients occurred every 2 weeks at 0.01 to 10 mg/kg. Study conclusions and caveats: Blood T cells, both CD4+ and CD8+, expanded clonally by week 6 at 0.1 to 3.0 mg/kg. More expanded clones were found, on average, in CD8+ than in CD4+ T cells.

This clone was seen only a few times. Its antigen is still unknown. The V gene's germline CDR1 is MNHEY and CDR2 SVGAGI. Trimming took 5 bases from V and 3 from J, leaving 2 bases between them. There are 11 residues in the CDR3. The protocol was immunoSEQ multiplex PCR, while the TCRdb copy is restricted to in-frame clones and leaves out a portion. The repertoire holds 100,000 or so clones, with approximately 90% as singletons. The chain carries TRBV6-5 and TRBJ2-1; D is unclear. This sample comprised CD4+ or CD8+ T cells sorted from blood, obtained in a trial of the OX40 agonist ivuxolimab. The receptor's source is an adult with an advanced solid tumor such as melanoma, head and neck, liver or kidney cancer. CDR3 coding DNA: TGTGCCAGCAGTAACTACAATGAGCAGTTCTTC. Translated, it gives CASSNYNEQFF.